Sequencing of this T cell receptor (beta chain) was carried out in a study of blood T cell repertoires in COVID-19. V shed 3 bases and J shed 3 bases, with 3 bases lying between them. This CDR3 has 12 residues. Germline CDR1 and CDR2: SGHTA and FQGNSA. TCRdb's copy holds only in-frame clones and misses some; the assay was immunoSEQ multiplex PCR. This sample has roughly 86,000 clones, with over 70% found just once. This clonotype was sampled from a man between 45 and 60 years old who had recovered from COVID-19. V usage is TRBV7-2 and J usage is TRBJ2-1; D remains ambiguous. The material sequenced was peripheral blood. The CDR3: CASSLYYNEQFF. The CDR3, as DNA: TGTGCCAGCAGCTTGTACTACAATGAGCAGTTCTTC.